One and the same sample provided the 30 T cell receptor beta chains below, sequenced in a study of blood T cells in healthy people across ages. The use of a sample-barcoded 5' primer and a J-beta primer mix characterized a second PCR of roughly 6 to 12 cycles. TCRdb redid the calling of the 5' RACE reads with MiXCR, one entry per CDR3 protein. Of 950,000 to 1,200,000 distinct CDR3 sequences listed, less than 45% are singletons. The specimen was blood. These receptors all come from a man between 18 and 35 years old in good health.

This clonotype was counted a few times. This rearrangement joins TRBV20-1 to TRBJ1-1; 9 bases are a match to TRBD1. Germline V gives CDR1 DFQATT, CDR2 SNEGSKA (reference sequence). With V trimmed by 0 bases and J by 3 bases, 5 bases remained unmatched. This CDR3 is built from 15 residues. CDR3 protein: CSARDLQGAHTEAFF. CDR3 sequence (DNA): TGCAGTGCTAGAGACCTACAGGGGGCACACACTGAAGCTTTCTTT.

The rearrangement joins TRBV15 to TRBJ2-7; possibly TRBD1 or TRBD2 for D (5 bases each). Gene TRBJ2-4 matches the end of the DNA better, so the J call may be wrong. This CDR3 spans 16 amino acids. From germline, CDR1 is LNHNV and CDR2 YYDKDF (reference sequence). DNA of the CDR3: TGTGCCACCAGCAGTAGGTGGGGGTCGGGCAAAAACATTCAGTACTTC. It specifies CATSSRWGSGKNIQYF.

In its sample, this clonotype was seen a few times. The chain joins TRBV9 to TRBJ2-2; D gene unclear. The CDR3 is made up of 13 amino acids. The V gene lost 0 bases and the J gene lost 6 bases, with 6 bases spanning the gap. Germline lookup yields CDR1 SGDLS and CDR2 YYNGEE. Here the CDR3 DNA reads TGTGCCAGCAGCGTAGTCTGGGCCGGGGAGCTGTTTTTT. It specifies CASSVVWAGELFF. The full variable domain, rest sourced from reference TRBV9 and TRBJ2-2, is DSGVTQTPKHLITATGQRVTLRCSPRSGDLSVYWYQQSLDQGLQFLIQYYNGEERAKGNILERFSAQQFPDLHSELNLSSLELGDSALYFCASSVVWAGELFFGEGSRLTVL.

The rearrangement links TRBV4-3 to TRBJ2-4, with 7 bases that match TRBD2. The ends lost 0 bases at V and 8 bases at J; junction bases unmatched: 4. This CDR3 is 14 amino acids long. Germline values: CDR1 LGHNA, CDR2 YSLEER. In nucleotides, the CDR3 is TGCGCCAGCAGCCAAGACGGGGGGAGCGACATTCAGTACTTC. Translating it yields CASSQDGGSDIQYF.

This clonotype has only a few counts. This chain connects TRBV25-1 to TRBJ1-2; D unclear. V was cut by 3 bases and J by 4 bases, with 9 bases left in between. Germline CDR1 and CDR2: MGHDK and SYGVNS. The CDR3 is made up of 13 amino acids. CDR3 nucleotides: TGTGCCAGCAGTGATCTCGCACGCTATGGCTACACCTTC. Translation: CASSDLARYGYTF.

CDR3 DNA: TGTGCCAGCAGCTTACCCGGAGGTAGTTCCTATGGCTACACCTTC. It specifies CASSLPGGSSYGYTF. The chain has TRBV7-2 and TRBJ1-2, with D uncertain. The length of the CDR3 is 15 residues. The V end was cut by 2 bases, the J end by 4 bases, with 14 bases between. Germline loops: CDR1 SGHTA, CDR2 FQGNSA.

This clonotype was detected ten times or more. Written as DNA, the CDR3 is TGCAGTGCTACCCTACAGGGGATTCTTAGCAATCAGCCCCAGCATTTT. Translation gives CSATLQGILSNQPQHF. This chain connects TRBV20-1 to TRBJ1-5; 7 positions agree with TRBD1. This CDR3 has 16 amino acids. With V trimmed by 4 bases and J by 0 bases, 9 bases remained unmatched. Germline V gene sequence: CDR1 DFQATT, CDR2 SNEGSKA (reference sequence).

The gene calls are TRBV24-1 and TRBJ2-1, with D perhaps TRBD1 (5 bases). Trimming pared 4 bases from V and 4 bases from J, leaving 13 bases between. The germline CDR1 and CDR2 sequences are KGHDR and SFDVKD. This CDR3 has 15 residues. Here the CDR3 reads CATSDIDSIYNEQFF. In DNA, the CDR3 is TGTGCCACCAGTGACATAGACAGTATTTACAATGAGCAGTTCTTC.

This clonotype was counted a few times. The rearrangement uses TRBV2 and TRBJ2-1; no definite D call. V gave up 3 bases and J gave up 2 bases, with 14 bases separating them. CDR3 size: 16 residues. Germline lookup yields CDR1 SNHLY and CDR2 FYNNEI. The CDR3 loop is CASSDGHVGPYNEQFF. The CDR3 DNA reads TGTGCCAGCAGTGACGGGCACGTAGGACCCTACAATGAGCAGTTCTTC.

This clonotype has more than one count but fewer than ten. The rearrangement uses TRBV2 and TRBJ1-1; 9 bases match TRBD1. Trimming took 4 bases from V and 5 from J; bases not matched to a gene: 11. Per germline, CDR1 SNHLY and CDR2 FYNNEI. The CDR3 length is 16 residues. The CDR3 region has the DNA TGTGCCAGCAGTGTAGCCCCGGGACAGGGATGGACTGAAGCTTTCTTT. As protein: CASSVAPGQGWTEAFF.

CDR3 residues: CASSSGTDTGELFF. CDR3 DNA: TGTGCCAGCAGCTCCGGGACAGACACCGGGGAGCTGTTTTTT. The chain combines TRBV11-1 with TRBJ2-2; 7 bases map to TRBD1. V trimming: 4 bases; J trimming: 3 bases; junction bases outside the gene matches: 2. The CDR3 is 14 residues long. Germline V gene lookup returns CDR1 SGHAT and CDR2 FQDESV (reference sequence).

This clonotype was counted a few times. The CDR3 nucleotides are TGCGCCAGCAGCCAACCTTGGGAGACCCAGTACTTC. Translated: CASSQPWETQYF. The chain combines TRBV4-1 with TRBJ2-5, with no clear D. V was trimmed by 2 bases and J by 5 bases, leaving 6 bases between them. CDR1 is MGHRA and CDR2 is YSYEKL in the germline V gene. The CDR3 runs to 12 residues.

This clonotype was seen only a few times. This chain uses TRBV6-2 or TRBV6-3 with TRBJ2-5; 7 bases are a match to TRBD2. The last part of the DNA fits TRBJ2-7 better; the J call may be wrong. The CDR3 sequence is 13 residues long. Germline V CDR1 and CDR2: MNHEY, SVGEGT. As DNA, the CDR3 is TGTGCCAGCAGAAACGAGCGGGGCTCCGAGCAGTACTTC. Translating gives CASRNERGSEQYF.

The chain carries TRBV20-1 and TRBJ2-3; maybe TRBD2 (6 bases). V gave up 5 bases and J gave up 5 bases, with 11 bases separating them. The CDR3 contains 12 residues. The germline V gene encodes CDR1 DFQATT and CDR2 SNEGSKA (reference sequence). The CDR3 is CSAPGLLDTQYF. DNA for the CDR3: TGCAGTGCTCCGGGACTTTTAGATACGCAGTATTTT.

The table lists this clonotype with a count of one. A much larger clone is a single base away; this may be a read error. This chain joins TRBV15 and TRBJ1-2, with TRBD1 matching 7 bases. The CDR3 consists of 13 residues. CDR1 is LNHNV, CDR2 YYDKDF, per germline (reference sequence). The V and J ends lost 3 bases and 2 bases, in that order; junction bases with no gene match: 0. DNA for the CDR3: TGTGCCACCAGCAGGGGACAGAACTATGGCTACACCTTC. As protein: CATSRGQNYGYTF.

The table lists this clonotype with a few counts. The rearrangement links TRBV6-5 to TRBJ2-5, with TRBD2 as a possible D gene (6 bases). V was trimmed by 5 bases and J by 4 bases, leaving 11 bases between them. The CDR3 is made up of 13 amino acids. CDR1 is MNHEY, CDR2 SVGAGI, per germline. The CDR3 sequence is CASSPGTSETQYF. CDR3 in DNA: TGTGCCAGCAGTCCCGGGACTTCAGAGACCCAGTACTTC.

CDR3 DNA sequence: TGCGCCAGCAGCCAAGATGATTCCGGCCGTGAGCAGTACTTC. Its translation: CASSQDDSGREQYF. The chain joins TRBV4-3 to TRBJ2-5; D call uncertain. Trimming stripped 0 bases from V and 11 bases from J, with 16 bases between. This CDR3 contains 14 residues. Germline CDR1 LGHNA, CDR2 YSLEER.

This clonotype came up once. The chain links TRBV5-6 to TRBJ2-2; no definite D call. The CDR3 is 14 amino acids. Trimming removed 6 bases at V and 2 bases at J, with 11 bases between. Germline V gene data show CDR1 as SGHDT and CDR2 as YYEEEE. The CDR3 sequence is CASTVYPNTGELFF. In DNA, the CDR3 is TGTGCCAGCACCGTATATCCTAACACCGGGGAGCTGTTTTTT.

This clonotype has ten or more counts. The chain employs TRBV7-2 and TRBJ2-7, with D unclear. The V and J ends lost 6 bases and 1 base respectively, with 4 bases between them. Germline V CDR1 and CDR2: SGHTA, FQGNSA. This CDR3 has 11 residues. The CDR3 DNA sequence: TGTGCCAGCAGTTTTTCCTACGAGCAGTACTTC. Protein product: CASSFSYEQYF. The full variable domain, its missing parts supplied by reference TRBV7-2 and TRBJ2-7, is GAGVSQSPSNKVTEKGKDVELRCDPISGHTALYWYRQSLGQGLEFLIYFQGNSAPDKSGLPSDRFSAERTGGSVSTLTIQRTQQEDSAVYLCASSFSYEQYFGPGTRLTVT.

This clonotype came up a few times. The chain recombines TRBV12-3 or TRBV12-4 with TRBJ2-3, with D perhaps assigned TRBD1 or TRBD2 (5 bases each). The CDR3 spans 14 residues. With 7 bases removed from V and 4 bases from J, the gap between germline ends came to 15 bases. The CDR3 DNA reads TGTGCCAGCAACTTCGGGGCGATCGCAGATACGCAGTATTTT. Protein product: CASNFGAIADTQYF.

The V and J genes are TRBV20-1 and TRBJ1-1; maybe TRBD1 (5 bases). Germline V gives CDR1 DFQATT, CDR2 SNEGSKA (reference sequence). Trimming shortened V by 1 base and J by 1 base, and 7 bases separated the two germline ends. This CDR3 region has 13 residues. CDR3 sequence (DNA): TGCAGTGCTAGAGGCAGGGCGAACACTGAAGCTTTCTTT. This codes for CSARGRANTEAFF.

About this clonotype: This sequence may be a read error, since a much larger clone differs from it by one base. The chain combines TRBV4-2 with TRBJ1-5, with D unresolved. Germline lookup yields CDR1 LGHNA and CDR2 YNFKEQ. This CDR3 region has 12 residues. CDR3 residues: CANSQDNQPQHF. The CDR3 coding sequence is TGTGCCAACAGCCAAGACAATCAGCCCCAGCATTTT.

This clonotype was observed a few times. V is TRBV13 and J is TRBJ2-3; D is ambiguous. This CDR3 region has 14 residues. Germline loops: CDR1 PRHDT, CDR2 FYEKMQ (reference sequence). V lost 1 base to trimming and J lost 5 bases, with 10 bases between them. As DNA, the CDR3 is TGTGCCAGCAGCTTAGAGCCTACTGGAGATACGCAGTATTTT. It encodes CASSLEPTGDTQYF.

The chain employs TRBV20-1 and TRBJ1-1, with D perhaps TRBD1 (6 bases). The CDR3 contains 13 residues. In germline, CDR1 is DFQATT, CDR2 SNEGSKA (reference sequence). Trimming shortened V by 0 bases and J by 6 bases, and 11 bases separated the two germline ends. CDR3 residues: CSARDTGTPEAFF. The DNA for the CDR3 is TGCAGTGCTAGAGATACCGGGACACCTGAAGCTTTCTTT.

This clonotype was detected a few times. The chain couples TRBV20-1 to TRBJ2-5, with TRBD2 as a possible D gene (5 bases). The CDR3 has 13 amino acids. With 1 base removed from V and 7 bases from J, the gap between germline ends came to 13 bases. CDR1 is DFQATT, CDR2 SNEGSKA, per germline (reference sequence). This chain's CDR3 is CSARVPSSGTQYF. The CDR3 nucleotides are TGCAGTGCTAGAGTTCCTAGCTCTGGGACCCAGTACTTC.

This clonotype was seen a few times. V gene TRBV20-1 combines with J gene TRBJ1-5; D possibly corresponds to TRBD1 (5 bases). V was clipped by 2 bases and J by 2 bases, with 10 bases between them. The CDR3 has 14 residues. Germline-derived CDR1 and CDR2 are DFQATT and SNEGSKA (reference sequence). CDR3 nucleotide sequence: TGCAGTGCTAGACAGGGTGGACGCAATCAGCCCCAGCATTTT. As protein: CSARQGGRNQPQHF.

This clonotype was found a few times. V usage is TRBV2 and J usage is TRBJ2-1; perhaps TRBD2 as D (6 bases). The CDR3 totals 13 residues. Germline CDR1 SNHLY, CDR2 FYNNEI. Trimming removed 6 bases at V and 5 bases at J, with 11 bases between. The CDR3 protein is CASRFSGDNEQFF. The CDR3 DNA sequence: TGTGCCAGCAGATTTTCGGGGGACAATGAGCAGTTCTTC.

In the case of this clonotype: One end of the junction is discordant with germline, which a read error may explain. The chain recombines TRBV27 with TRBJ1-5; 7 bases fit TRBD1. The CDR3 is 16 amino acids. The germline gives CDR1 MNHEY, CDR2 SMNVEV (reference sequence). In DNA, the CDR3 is TGTGCCAGCCGGTCTGGGACAGATTATAGCAAGCAGCCCCAGCATTTT. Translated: CASRSGTDYSKQPQHF.

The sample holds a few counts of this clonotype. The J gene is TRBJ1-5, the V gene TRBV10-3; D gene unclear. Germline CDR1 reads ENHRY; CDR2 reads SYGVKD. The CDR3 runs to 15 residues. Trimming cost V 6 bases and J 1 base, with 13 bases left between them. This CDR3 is CAIRAVSPSNQPQHF. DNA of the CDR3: TGTGCCATCAGAGCCGTGTCGCCGAGCAATCAGCCCCAGCATTTT.

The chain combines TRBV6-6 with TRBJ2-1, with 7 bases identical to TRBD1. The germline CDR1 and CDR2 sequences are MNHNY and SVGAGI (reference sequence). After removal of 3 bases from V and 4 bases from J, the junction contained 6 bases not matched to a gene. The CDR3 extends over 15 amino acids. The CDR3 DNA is TGTGCCAGCAGTTATGGGACAGAGAATTACAATGAGCAGTTCTTC. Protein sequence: CASSYGTENYNEQFF.